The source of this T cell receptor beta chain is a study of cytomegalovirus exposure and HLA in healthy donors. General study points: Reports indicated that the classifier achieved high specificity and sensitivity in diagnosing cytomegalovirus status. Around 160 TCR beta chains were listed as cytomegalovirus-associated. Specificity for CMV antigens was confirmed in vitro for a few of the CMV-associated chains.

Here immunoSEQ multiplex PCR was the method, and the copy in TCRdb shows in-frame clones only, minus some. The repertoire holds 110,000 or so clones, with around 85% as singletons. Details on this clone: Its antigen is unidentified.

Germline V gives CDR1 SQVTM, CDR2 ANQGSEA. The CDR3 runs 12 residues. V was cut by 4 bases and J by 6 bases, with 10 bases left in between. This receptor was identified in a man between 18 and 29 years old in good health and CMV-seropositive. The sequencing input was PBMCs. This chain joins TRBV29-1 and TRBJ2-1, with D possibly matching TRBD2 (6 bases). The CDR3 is CSVGLVGNEQFF. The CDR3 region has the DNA TGCAGCGTTGGACTAGTTGGCAATGAGCAGTTCTTC.